This TCR beta chain was identified during a study of blood T cells in healthy people across ages. This clonotype was counted a single time. The antigen is unknown. This CDR3 has 13 residues. Trimming stripped 0 bases from V and 3 bases from J, with 6 bases between. Germline assignment: CDR1 SGHRS and CDR2 YFSETQ. Study outcomes and limitations: A strong correlation between TCR beta diversity and naive T cell percentage was seen.

The use of a sample-barcoded 5' primer and a J-beta primer mix characterized a second PCR of about 7 to 12 cycles. Each CDR3 protein gets one entry after TCRdb re-called the 5' RACE reads with MiXCR. The sample contains 1 million or so distinct CDR3 sequences, approximately 25% of which appear only once. The same data also went into a second study, on T cells of mothers and their children. This second study notes: Samples were obtained from three healthy Caucasian mothers and their six children.

The V call is TRBV5-1, the J call TRBJ2-5; D gene uncertain. The sequence was obtained from a girl aged 2 to 10 in good health. Source material: blood. The CDR3 DNA follows: TGCGCCAGCAGCTTGGAAGAGAAAGAGACCCAGTACTTC. Protein sequence: CASSLEEKETQYF.